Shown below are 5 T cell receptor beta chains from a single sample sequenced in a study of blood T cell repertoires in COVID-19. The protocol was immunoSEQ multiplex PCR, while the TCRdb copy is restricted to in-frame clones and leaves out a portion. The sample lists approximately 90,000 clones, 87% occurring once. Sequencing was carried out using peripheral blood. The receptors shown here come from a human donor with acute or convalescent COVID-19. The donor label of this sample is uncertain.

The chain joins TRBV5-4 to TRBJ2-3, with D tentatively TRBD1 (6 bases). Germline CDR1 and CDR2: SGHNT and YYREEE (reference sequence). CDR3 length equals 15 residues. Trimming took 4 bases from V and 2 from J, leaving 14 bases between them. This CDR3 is CASSGPGQHTDTQYF. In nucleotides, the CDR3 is TGTGCCAGCAGCGGTCCGGGACAACACACAGATACGCAGTATTTT.

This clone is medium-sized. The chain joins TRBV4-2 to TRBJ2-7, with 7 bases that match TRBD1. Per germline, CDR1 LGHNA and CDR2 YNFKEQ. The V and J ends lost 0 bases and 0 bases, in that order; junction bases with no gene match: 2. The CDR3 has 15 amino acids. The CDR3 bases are TGTGCCAGCAGCCAAGAAACAGGGGTCTCCTACGAGCAGTACTTC. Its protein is CASSQETGVSYEQYF.

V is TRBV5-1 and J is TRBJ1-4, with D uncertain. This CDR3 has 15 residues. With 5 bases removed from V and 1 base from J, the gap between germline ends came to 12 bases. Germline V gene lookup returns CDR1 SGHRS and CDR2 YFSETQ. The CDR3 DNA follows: TGCGCCAGCAGTCAGAGGGAGGGAACTAATGAAAAACTGTTTTTT. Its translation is CASSQREGTNEKLFF. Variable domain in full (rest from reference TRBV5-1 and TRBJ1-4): KAGVTQTPRYLIKTRGQQVTLSCSPISGHRSVSWYQQTPGQGLQFLFEYFSETQRNKGNFPGRFSGRQFSNSRSEMNVSTLELGDSALYLCASSQREGTNEKLFFGSGTQLSVL.

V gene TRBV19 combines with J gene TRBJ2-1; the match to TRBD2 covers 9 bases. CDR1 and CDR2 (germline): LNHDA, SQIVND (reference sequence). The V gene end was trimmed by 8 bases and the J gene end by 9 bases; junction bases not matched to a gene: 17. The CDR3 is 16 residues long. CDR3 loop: CASLPGASGTVGEQFF. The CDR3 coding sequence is TGTGCCAGTCTGCCCGGGGCTAGCGGGACCGTGGGTGAGCAGTTCTTC.

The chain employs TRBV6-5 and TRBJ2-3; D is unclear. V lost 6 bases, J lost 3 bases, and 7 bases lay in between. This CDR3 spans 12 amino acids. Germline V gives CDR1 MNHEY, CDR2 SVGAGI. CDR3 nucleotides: TGTGCCAGCAGGGCCCAAACAGATACGCAGTATTTT. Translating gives CASRAQTDTQYF.